The 13 T cell receptor beta chains reported below all come from one sample, sequenced in a study of control samples from healthy donors and cancer patients. Here immunoSEQ multiplex PCR was the method, and the copy in TCRdb shows in-frame clones only, minus some. Of over 80,000 clones in the sample, 90% to 95% are singletons; the top ten hold 15% to 18%. The material sequenced was blood. The receptor set was obtained from a man aged 30 to 45 in good health.

The CDR3 sequence: CASSPDPGRGNTIYF. Written as DNA, the CDR3 is TGTGCCAGCAGCCCGGACCCAGGGCGAGGAAACACCATATATTTT. The V gene is TRBV7-6, the J gene TRBJ1-3; tentative D call: TRBD1 (5 bases). CDR1 and CDR2 (germline): SGHVS, FNYEAQ. V was shortened by 5 bases and J by 4 bases, with 15 bases between the two germline ends. The CDR3 length is 15 residues.

Comments on this clone: The junction differs from germline at one of its ends, possibly a read error. The chain recombines TRBV28 with TRBJ2-7; 7 bases agree with TRBD1. CDR3 length equals 12 residues. The germline V gene encodes CDR1 MDHEN and CDR2 SYDVKM. CDR3 region: CASSKSPGQIDF. The CDR3 region has the DNA TGTGCCAGCAGTAAAAGCCCGGGACAGATAGACTTC.

V and J are TRBV18 and TRBJ2-7; D remains unclear. The ends were cut back, 5 bases at V and 2 bases at J, with 10 bases in the middle. The CDR3 has 13 amino acids. Germline V gene sequence: CDR1 KGHSH, CDR2 LQKENI. The DNA for the CDR3 is TGTGCCAGCTCATCAGGTGCCCCCTACGAGCAGTACTTC. This codes for CASSSGAPYEQYF.

V gene TRBV7-3 combines with J gene TRBJ1-1; 10 bases fit TRBD1. The ends lost 5 bases at V and 4 bases at J; junction bases unmatched: 4. Germline loops: CDR1 SGHTA, CDR2 FQGTGA. This CDR3 comprises 14 residues. CDR3 sequence: CASSQGQGVTEAFF. The CDR3 DNA reads TGTGCCAGCAGCCAAGGACAGGGGGTCACTGAAGCTTTCTTT.

This chain connects TRBV7-8 to TRBJ2-1; maybe TRBD2 (5 bases). Trimming stripped 4 bases from V and 3 bases from J, with 13 bases between. The CDR3 is 15 residues long. Per the germline V gene, CDR1 is SGHVS and CDR2 is FQNEAQ. The DNA for the CDR3 is TGTGCCAGCAGCTGGGGAAGCGGTTACTACAATGAGCAGTTCTTC. Translation gives CASSWGSGYYNEQFF.

The rearrangement joins TRBV7-2 to TRBJ1-2; TRBD1 matches 7 bases. Per the germline V gene, CDR1 is SGHTA and CDR2 is FQGNSA. The CDR3 runs 15 residues. V shed 5 bases, J shed 8 bases, and the junction held 14 bases outside the gene matches. This CDR3 reads CASSPHYDRVAGYTF. The CDR3 coding sequence is TGTGCCAGCAGCCCGCATTACGACAGGGTAGCGGGCTACACCTTC.

J is TRBJ1-3 and V is TRBV4-3; D unresolved. CDR1 is LGHNA, CDR2 YSLEER, per germline. V lost 0 bases and J lost 0, with 6 bases in between. The CDR3 is 15 residues long. In DNA form, the CDR3 reads TGCGCCAGCAGCCAAGACCGGGGCTCTGGAAACACCATATATTTT. It encodes CASSQDRGSGNTIYF.

V and J are TRBV5-1 and TRBJ1-3; D not certain. The length of the CDR3 is 13 residues. Trimming removed 5 bases from V and 1 base from J, with 7 bases in between. The germline V gene has CDR1 SGHRS and CDR2 YFSETQ. The CDR3 loop reads CASSVSSGNTIYF. The CDR3 DNA reads TGCGCCAGCAGTGTGTCTTCTGGAAACACCATATATTTT.

The rearrangement links TRBV11-2 to TRBJ2-5, with 8 bases lining up with TRBD2. The length of the CDR3 is 14 residues. The ends lost 4 bases at V and 5 bases at J; junction bases unmatched: 6. Germline loops: CDR1 SGHAT, CDR2 FQNNGV. CDR3 sequence: CASSWGGGTETQYF. For the CDR3, the DNA is TGTGCCAGCAGCTGGGGCGGGGGGACTGAGACCCAGTACTTC.

CDR3 in DNA: TGTGCCAGCAGTTACTCCCTCGGTCAGGAGCAGTACTTC. It translates to CASSYSLGQEQYF. V gene TRBV6-5 combines with J gene TRBJ2-7, with unresolved D. The germline V gene has CDR1 MNHEY and CDR2 SVGAGI. The CDR3 length is 13 residues. Trimming took off 0 bases at V and 7 bases at J, with 10 bases between the two ends.

The chain recombines TRBV5-6 with TRBJ1-1, with 9 bases fitting TRBD1. The CDR3 contains 16 residues. With 5 bases clipped from V and 1 base from J, the junction kept 9 bases outside the gene matches. Germline assignment: CDR1 SGHDT and CDR2 YYEEEE. CDR3 sequence: CASRLGPTGGNTEAFF. The CDR3 coding sequence is TGTGCCAGCAGACTAGGACCGACAGGGGGGAACACTGAAGCTTTCTTT.

The chain has TRBV6-5 and TRBJ2-2; either TRBD1 or TRBD2 may fit D (6 bases each). Trimming stripped 3 bases from V and 5 bases from J, with 16 bases between. The CDR3 sequence is 16 residues long. Germline-derived CDR1 and CDR2 are MNHEY and SVGAGI. CDR3 sequence: CASSYMYGGRTGELFF. For the CDR3, the DNA is TGTGCCAGCAGTTATATGTATGGGGGGCGTACCGGGGAGCTGTTTTTT.

The chain combines TRBV7-3 with TRBJ2-3; the match to TRBD2 covers 11 bases. V dropped 5 bases and J dropped 5; count of bases not matched to a gene: 3. CDR1 is SGHTA and CDR2 is FQGTGA in the germline V gene. The CDR3 has 14 amino acids. The DNA of the CDR3 is TGTGCCAGCAGCCCTGGACTAGCGGGAGATACGCAGTATTTT. It specifies CASSPGLAGDTQYF.